This T cell receptor beta chain was captured in a study of blood T cells in healthy people across ages. Background on the study: With template switching, about one barcoded beta molecule was captured per two T cells.

This clonotype has just one count. The authors ran a second PCR of 7 to 11 cycles using a sample-barcoded 5' primer and a J-beta primer mix. TCRdb re-called the 5' RACE reads with MiXCR, one entry per CDR3 protein. The sample has 800,000 to 1,300,000 distinct CDR3 sequences; approximately 25% are singletons. These sequences were also reported in another study, on T cells of mothers and their children. That work adds: Second-PCR primer M1S introduced sample barcodes and 2-4 random nucleotides.

This TCR was recovered from a girl aged 2 to 10 in good health. The sample comprised blood.

This CDR3 reads CASSHRVVEAFF. As DNA, the CDR3 is TGTGCCAGCAGCCACCGCGTTGTCGAAGCTTTCTTT. V is TRBV28 and J is TRBJ1-1; D is unresolved. The CDR3 has 12 residues. Trimming cost V 6 bases and J 8 bases, with 13 bases left between them. Germline V gives CDR1 MDHEN, CDR2 SYDVKM.